This TCR beta chain stems from a study of T cells in Graves' hyperthyroidism and ophthalmopathy. RNA transcripts provided the source from which TCR beta CDR3 regions were amplified. First-round RT-PCR with HTBI primers amplified the TCR CDR3 region. From the multiplex PCR reads, TCRdb called clonotypes with MiXCR, one entry per CDR3 protein. The profile shows 500,000 to 650,000 distinct CDR3 sequences, 17% of them singletons. PBMCs were sourced from less than 12 ml fresh peripheral blood. The clonotype comes from a woman aged 18 to 35 with Graves' ophthalmopathy. The sample taken for sequencing was blood.

CDR3 bases: TGTGCCAGCAGCCGCGACCCAGGGGTTAATGAAAAACTGTTTTTT. Protein sequence: CASSRDPGVNEKLFF. The rearrangement uses TRBV6-1 and TRBJ1-4; D may be TRBD1 (6 bases). V shed 6 bases and J shed 4 bases, with 15 bases lying between them. CDR1 and CDR2 from the germline V gene are MNHNS and SASEGT. This CDR3 spans 15 amino acids.